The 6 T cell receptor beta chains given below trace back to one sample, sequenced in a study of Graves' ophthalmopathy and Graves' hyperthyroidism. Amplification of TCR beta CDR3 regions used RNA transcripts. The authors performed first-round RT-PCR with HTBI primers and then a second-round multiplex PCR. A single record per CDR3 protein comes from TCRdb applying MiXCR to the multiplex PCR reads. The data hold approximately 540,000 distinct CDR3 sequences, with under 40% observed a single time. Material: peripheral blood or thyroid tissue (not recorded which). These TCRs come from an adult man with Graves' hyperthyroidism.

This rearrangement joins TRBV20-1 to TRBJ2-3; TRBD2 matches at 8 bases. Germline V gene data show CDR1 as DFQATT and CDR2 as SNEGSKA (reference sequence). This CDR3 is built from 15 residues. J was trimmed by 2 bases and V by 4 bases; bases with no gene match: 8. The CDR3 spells CSAKMTSAATDTQYF. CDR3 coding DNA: TGCAGTGCTAAAATGACTAGCGCCGCCACAGATACGCAGTATTTT.

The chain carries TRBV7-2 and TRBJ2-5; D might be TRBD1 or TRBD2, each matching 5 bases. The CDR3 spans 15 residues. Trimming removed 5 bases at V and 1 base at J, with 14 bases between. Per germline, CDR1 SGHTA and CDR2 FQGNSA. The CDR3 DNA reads TGTGCCAGCAGCCTAAACGGGGCTGTCCAAGAGACCCAGTACTTC. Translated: CASSLNGAVQETQYF.

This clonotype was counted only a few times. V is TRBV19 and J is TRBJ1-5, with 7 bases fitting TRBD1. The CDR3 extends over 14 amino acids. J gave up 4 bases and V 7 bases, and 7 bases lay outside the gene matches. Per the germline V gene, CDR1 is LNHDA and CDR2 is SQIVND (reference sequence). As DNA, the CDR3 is TGTGCCAGTACCTCGACAGGGACAAATCAGCCCCAGCATTTT. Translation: CASTSTGTNQPQHF.

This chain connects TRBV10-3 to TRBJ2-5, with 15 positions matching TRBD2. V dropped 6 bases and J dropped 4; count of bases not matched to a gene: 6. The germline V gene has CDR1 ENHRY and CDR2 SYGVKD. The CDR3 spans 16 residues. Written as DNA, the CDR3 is TGTGCCATCAGGAGGACTAGCGGGGGGGGTGGAGAGACCCAGTACTTC. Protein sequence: CAIRRTSGGGGETQYF.

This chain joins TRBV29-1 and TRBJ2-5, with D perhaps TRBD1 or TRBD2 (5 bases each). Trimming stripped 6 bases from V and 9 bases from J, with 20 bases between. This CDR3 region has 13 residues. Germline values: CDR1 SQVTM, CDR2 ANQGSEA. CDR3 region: CSVGDEGNQPQYF. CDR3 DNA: TGCAGCGTGGGGGATGAAGGCAATCAGCCCCAGTACTTC.

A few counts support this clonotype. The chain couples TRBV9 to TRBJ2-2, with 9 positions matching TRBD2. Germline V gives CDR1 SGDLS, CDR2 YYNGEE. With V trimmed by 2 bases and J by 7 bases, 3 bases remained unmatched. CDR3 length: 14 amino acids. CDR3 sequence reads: CASSVVTSGGELFF. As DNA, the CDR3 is TGTGCCAGCAGCGTGGTGACTAGCGGCGGGGAGCTGTTTTTT.